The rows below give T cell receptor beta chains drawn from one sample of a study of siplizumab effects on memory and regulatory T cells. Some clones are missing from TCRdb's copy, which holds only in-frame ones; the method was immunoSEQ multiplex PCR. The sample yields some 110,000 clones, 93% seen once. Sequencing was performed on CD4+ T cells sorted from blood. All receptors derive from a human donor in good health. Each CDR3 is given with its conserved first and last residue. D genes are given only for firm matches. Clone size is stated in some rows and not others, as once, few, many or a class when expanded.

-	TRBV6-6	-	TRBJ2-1	CASNLGEGGNEQFF	TGTGCCAGCAACCTCGGGGAGGGGGGCAATGAGCAGTTCTTC
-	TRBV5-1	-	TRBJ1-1	CASSPQGYTEAFF	TGCGCCAGCAGCCCCCAGGGCTACACTGAAGCTTTCTTT
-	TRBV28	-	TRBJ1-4	CASTSSGEKLFF	TGTGCCAGCACCTCCAGTGGTGAAAAACTGTTTTTT
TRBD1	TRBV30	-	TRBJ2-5	CAVGGTGTQYF	TGTGCCGTAGGGGGGACAGGGACCCAGTACTTC
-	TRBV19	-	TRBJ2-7	CASSISGTRVYEQYF	TGTGCCAGTAGTATATCTGGGACGAGGGTCTACGAGCAGTACTTC
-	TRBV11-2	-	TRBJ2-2	CASSLVGRPSPTGELFF	TGTGCCAGCAGCTTAGTTGGCAGGCCAAGCCCTACCGGGGAGCTGTTTTTT
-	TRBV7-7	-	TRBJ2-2	CASSLGAPGFGELFF	TGTGCTAGCAGCTTGGGCGCCCCAGGGTTTGGGGAGCTGTTTTTT
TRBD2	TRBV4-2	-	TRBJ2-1	CASSQGGLAGRTDYNEQFF	TGTGCCAGCAGCCAAGGAGGACTAGCGGGACGAACTGACTACAATGAGCAGTTCTTC
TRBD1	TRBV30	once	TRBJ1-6	CAWQGASNSPLHF	TGTGCCTGGCAGGGGGCCAGCAATTCACCCCTCCACTTT
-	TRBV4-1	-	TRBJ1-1	CASSQMRPGQTNTEAFF	TGCGCCAGCAGCCAGATGCGTCCGGGACAAACGAACACTGAAGCTTTCTTT
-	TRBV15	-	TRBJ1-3	CATKFGSGNTIYF	-
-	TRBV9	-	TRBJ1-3	CASSVAHSGNTIYF	TGTGCCAGCAGCGTAGCACACTCTGGAAACACCATATATTTT
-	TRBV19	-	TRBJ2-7	CASSIVYRSYEQYF	TGTGCCAGTAGTATAGTTTACCGGTCCTACGAGCAGTACTTC
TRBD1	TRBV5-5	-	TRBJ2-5	CASSFFAGGQETQYF	TGTGCCAGCAGCTTCTTCGCAGGGGGCCAAGAGACCCAGTACTTC
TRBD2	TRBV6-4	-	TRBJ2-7	CASSGGATYYEQYF	TGTGCCAGCAGCGGGGGGGCCACCTACTACGAGCAGTACTTC
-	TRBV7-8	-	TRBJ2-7	CASRLGLSYEQYF	TGTGCCAGCAGACTGGGTTTGTCCTACGAGCAGTACTTC
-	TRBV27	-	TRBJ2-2	CASSISRISAGELFF	TGTGCCTCCTCCATATCGCGGATCTCGGCCGGGGAGCTGTTTTTT
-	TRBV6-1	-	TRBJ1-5	CASSEVVGGKGQPQHF	TGTGCCAGCAGTGAAGTCGTCGGGGGCAAAGGGCAGCCCCAGCATTTT